A selection of T cell receptor beta chains follows, all from one sample in a study of cytomegalovirus exposure and HLA in healthy donors. The assay was immunoSEQ multiplex PCR, and TCRdb's table has in-frame clones only and misses some. The profile covers about 130,000 clones, with about 88% appearing a single time and about 8.2% taken by the ten largest. Sequencing input: PBMCs. The receptors derive from a woman aged 18 to 35 in good health and CMV-seropositive. The CDR3 runs from the conserved cysteine through the conserved F or W. D genes are given only for firm matches. Not every row has a clone size; where given, it reads once, few, many or a size class.

j_call d_call clone_size v_call cdr3_aa cdr3_nt
TRBJ1-1 - - TRBV2 CATTPGYTEAFF TGTGCCACCACCCCAGGGTACACTGAAGCTTTCTTT
TRBJ1-1 - - TRBV30 CAWSVFTGTEAFF TGTGCCTGGAGTGTTTTTACGGGCACTGAAGCTTTCTTT
TRBJ2-1 TRBD2 - TRBV5-4 CASSLGSGGASSYNEQFF TGTGCCAGCAGCTTAGGGAGCGGGGGGGCTAGCTCCTACAATGAGCAGTTCTTC
TRBJ1-5 - - TRBV28 CASRLQGVKSTNQPQHF TGTGCCAGCAGACTTCAGGGCGTCAAGTCCACCAATCAGCCCCAGCATTTT
TRBJ2-7 - - TRBV21-1 CASSSGSGTGVYEQYF TGTGCCAGCAGCTCAGGAAGTGGGACAGGGGTCTACGAGCAGTACTTC
TRBJ2-5 - - TRBV5-6 CASSLSQETQYF TGTGCCAGCAGCTTATCACAAGAGACCCAGTACTTC
TRBJ1-1 - - TRBV18 CASSPFRGNTEAFF TGTGCCAGCTCACCATTTAGGGGAAACACTGAAGCTTTCTTT
TRBJ1-3 TRBD1 - TRBV4-1 CASSQLDRGSGNTIYF TGCGCCAGCAGCCAACTCGACAGGGGCTCTGGAAACACCATATATTTT
TRBJ2-6 - - TRBV15 CATAREDSGANVLTF TGTGCCACCGCAAGGGAGGACTCTGGGGCCAACGTCCTGACTTTC
TRBJ2-5 TRBD2 - TRBV5-4 CASSSTPSGGAWETQYF TGTGCCAGCAGCTCGACCCCCAGCGGGGGGGCCTGGGAGACCCAGTACTTC
TRBJ2-3 - - TRBV18 CASSPQGLSSTDTQYF TGTGCCAGCTCACCACAGGGGTTATCTAGCACAGATACGCAGTATTTT
TRBJ2-3 TRBD2 once TRBV28 CASSSRASGGSDTQYF TGTGCCAGCAGTTCTCGGGCTAGCGGGGGTTCAGATACGCAGTATTTT
TRBJ1-2 - few TRBV6-5 CASSYGGDYGYTF TGTGCCAGCAGTTACGGCGGGGACTATGGCTACACCTTC
TRBJ2-1 - - TRBV4-3 CASSQDLKGTWGEQFF TGCGCCAGCAGCCAAGATCTCAAGGGGACATGGGGTGAGCAGTTCTTC
TRBJ2-7 - few TRBV7-8 CASSLSWQEQYF TGTGCCAGCAGCTTAAGTTGGCAGGAGCAGTACTTC
TRBJ1-6 - few TRBV27 CASSWGDLGSPLHF TGTGCCAGCAGCTGGGGGGACTTAGGTTCACCCCTCCACTTT
TRBJ2-3 - - TRBV29-1 CSVEDRLTGSTDTQYF TGCAGCGTTGAAGATCGGCTGACAGGTAGCACAGATACGCAGTATTTT
TRBJ2-1 - - TRBV6-5 CASSYLGLDSLQFF TGTGCCAGCAGTTATCTGGGACTCGATTCACTCCAGTTCTTC
TRBJ1-1 - - TRBV5-8 CASSLRFSSPEVNTEAFF TGTGCCAGCAGCTTGAGGTTCTCATCCCCTGAGGTGAACACTGAAGCTTTCTTT
TRBJ2-2 TRBD2 - TRBV29-1 CSVERGGREADTGELFF TGCAGCGTTGAACGGGGGGGAAGGGAAGCGGACACCGGGGAGCTGTTTTTT
TRBJ2-2 - - TRBV5-1 CASTTLRANTGELFF TGCGCCAGCACCACCCTGAGGGCCAACACCGGGGAGCTGTTTTTT
TRBJ2-5 - - TRBV7-9 CASSLNLDFQETQYF TGTGCCAGCAGCTTAAATCTAGATTTCCAAGAGACCCAGTACTTC
TRBJ1-2 TRBD1 - TRBV4-2 CASSQVGQGADYGYTF TGTGCCAGCAGCCAAGTGGGACAGGGGGCTGACTATGGCTACACCTTC
TRBJ1-1 - - TRBV7-2 CASSLRRKNTEAFF TGTGCCAGCAGCTTAAGGAGGAAGAACACTGAAGCTTTCTTT
TRBJ2-7 - few TRBV7-9 CASEPPSGLGYEQYF TGTGCCAGCGAGCCACCCTCGGGACTGGGGTACGAGCAGTACTTC
TRBJ2-2 - - TRBV18 CASSPQGVTPGELFF TGTGCCAGCTCACCACAGGGGGTAACACCCGGGGAGCTGTTTTTT
TRBJ1-2 - - TRBV27 CASSWGGVGDYTF TGTGCCAGCAGTTGGGGGGGAGTAGGAGACTACACCTTC
TRBJ1-2 TRBD1 - TRBV11-2 CASSLGQGAVPSF TGTGCCAGCAGCTTAGGCCAGGGGGCCGTGCCATCCTTC
TRBJ1-6 TRBD1 - TRBV25-1 CASVDRGGSPLHF TGTGCCAGTGTCGACAGGGGAGGTTCACCCCTCCACTTT
TRBJ2-7 TRBD2 - TRBV4-2 CASSQGPTGTSVDEQYF TGTGCCAGCAGCCAAGGGCCCACCGGGACTAGCGTAGACGAGCAGTACTTC
TRBJ2-1 - - TRBV9 CASSASNRNNEQFF TGTGCCAGCAGCGCCTCGAACAGGAACAATGAGCAGTTCTTC
TRBJ2-1 - - TRBV12-5 CASGSRTEEQFF TGTGCTAGTGGTTCGCGGACAGAAGAGCAGTTCTTC